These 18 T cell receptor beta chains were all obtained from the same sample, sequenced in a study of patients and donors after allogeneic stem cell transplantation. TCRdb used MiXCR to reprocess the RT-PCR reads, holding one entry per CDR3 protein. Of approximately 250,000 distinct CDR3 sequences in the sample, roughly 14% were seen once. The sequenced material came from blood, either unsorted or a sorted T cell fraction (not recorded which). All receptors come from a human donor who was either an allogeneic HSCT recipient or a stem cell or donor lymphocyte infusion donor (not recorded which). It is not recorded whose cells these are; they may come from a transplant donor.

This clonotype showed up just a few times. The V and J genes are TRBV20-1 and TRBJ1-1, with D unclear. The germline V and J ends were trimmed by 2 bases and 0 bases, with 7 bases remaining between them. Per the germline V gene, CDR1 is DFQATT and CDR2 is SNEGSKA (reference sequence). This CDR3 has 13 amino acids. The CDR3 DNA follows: TGCAGTGCTAGACGCCAACTGAACACTGAAGCTTTCTTT. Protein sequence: CSARRQLNTEAFF.

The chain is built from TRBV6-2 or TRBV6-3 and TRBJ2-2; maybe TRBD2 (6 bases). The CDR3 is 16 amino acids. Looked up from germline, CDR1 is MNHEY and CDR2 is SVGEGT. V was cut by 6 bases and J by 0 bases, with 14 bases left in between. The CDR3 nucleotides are TGTGCCAGCAGGCAACTAGCTTTACCGAACACCGGGGAGCTGTTTTTT. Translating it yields CASRQLALPNTGELFF.

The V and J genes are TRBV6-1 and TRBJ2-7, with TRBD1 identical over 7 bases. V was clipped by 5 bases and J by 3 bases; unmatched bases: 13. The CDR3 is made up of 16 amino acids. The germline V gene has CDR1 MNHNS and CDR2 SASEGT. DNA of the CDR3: TGTGCCAGCAGTAGGGGGTCAGGGGGTAGGTTCTACGAGCAGTACTTC. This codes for CASSRGSGGRFYEQYF.

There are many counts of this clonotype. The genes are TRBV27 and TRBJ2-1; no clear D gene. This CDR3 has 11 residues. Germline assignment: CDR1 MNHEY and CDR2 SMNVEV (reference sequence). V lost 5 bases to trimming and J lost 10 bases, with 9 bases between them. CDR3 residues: CASSRAGEQFF. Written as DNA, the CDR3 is TGTGCCAGCAGTCGGGCCGGGGAGCAGTTCTTC.

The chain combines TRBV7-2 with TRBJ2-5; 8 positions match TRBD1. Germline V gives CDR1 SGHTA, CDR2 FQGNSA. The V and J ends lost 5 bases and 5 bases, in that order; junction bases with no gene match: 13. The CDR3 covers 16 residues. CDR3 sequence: CASSQNEGQAGETQYF. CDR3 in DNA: TGTGCCAGCAGCCAAAACGAGGGACAGGCGGGGGAGACCCAGTACTTC.

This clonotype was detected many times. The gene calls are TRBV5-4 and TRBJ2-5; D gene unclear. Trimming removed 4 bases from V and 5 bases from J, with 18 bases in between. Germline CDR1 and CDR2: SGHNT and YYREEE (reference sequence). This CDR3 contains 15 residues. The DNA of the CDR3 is TGTGCCAGCAGCCCCCCTGGACGGCCTGGGGAGACCCAGTACTTC. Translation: CASSPPGRPGETQYF. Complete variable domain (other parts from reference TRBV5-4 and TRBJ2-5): ETGVTQSPTHLIKTRGQQVTLRCSSQSGHNTVSWYQQALGQGPQFIFQYYREEENGRGNFPPRFSGLQFPNYSSELNVNALELDDSALYLCASSPPGRPGETQYFGPGTRLLVL.

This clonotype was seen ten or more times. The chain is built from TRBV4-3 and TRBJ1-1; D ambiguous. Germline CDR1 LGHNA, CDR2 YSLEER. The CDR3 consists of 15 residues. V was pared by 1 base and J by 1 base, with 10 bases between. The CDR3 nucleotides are TGCGCCAGCAGCCAAGCTCAGAAGGGGAACACTGAAGCTTTCTTT. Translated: CASSQAQKGNTEAFF.

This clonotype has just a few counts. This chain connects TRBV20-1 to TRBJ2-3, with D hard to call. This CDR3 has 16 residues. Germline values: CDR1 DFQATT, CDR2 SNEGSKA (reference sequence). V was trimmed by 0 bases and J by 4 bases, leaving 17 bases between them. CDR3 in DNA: TGCAGTGCTAGAGATTCACACCAAAAGGACGCAGATACGCAGTATTTT. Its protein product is CSARDSHQKDADTQYF.

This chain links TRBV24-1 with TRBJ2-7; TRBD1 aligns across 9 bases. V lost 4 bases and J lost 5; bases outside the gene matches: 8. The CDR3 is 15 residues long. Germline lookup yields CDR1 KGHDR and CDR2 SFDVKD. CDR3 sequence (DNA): TGTGCCACCAGTGACCCTCGGGACAGGGTCCACGAGCAGTACTTC. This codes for CATSDPRDRVHEQYF.

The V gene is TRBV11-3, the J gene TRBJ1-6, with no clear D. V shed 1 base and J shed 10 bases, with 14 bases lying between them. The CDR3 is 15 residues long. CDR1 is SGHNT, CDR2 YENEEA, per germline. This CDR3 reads CASSLGDGIWSPLHF. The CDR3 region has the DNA TGTGCCAGCAGCTTAGGAGACGGAATCTGGTCACCCCTCCACTTT.

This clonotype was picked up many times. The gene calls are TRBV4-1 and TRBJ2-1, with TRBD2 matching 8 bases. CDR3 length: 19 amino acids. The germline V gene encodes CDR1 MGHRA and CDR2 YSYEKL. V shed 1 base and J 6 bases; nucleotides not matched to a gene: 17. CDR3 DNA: TGCGCCAGCAGCCAAGTTGAGACGGGAGGGGGAAGTGCGAGCAATGAGCAGTTCTTC. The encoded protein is CASSQVETGGGSASNEQFF.

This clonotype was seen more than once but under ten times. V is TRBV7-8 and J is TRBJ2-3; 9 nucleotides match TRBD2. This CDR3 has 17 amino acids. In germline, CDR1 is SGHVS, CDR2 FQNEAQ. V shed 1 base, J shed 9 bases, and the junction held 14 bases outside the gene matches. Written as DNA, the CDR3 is TGTGCCAGCAGCTTAGAACCGCCTAGCGGGGTTGGAGGAACGCAGTATTTT. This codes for CASSLEPPSGVGGTQYF.

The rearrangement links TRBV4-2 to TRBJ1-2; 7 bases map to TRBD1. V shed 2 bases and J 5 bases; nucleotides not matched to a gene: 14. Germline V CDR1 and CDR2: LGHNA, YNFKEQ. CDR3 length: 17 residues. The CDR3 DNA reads TGTGCCAGCAGCCAAAGACAGGGTCAGGGCTTGACTTATGGCTACACCTTC. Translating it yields CASSQRQGQGLTYGYTF.

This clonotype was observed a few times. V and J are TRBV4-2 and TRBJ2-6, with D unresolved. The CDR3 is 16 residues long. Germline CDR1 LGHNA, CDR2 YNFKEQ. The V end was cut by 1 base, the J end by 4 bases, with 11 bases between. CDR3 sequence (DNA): TGTGCCAGCAGCCAAGTGGGCGTGGACGGGGCCAACGTCCTGACTTTC. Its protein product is CASSQVGVDGANVLTF.

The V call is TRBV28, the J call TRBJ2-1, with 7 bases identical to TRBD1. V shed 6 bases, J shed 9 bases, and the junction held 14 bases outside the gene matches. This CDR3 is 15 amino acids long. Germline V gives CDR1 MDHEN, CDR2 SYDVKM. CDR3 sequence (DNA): TGTGCCAGCAGACCCACAGGGGCCGGGGACCCTGAGCAGTTCTTC. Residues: CASRPTGAGDPEQFF.

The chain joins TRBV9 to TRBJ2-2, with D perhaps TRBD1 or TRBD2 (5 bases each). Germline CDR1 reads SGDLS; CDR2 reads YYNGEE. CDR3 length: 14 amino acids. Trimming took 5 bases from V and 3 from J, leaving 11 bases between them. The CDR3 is CASRAGSDTGELFF. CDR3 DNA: TGTGCCAGCAGGGCAGGGAGCGACACCGGGGAGCTGTTTTTT.

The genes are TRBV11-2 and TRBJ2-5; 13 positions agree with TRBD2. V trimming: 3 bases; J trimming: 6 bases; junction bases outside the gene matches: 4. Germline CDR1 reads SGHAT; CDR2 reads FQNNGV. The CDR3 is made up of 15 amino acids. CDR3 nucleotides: TGTGCCAGCAGCTTGACTAGCGGGGGGATCAAGACCCAGTACTTC. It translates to CASSLTSGGIKTQYF.

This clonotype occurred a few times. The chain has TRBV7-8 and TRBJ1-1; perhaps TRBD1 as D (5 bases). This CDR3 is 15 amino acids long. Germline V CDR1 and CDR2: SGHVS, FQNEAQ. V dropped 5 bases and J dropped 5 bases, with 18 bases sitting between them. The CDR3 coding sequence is TGTGCCAGCAGCGGGCGGGGGGGTTCGGTTACTGAAGCTTTCTTT. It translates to CASSGRGGSVTEAFF.